One sample yielded the 18 T cell receptor beta chains listed below, sequenced in a study of cytomegalovirus exposure and HLA in healthy donors. Researchers ran the PCR with 60 Vbeta and 13 Jbeta primers. The table came from immunoSEQ multiplex PCR; TCRdb's copy has only in-frame clones and leaves some out. The sample includes around 250,000 clones, approximately 80% of them seen just once. Sequenced sample: PBMCs. The source is a woman aged 60-70 years in good health and CMV-seropositive.

This chain connects TRBV7-7 to TRBJ2-5, with 7 bases matching TRBD1. Germline CDR1 and CDR2: SSHAT and FNYEAQ (reference sequence). Trimming cost V 2 bases and J 1 base; bases outside gene matches: 7. There are 16 residues in the CDR3. CDR3 sequence: CASSLSPTGRQETQYF. The CDR3 coding sequence is TGTGCCAGCAGCTTATCCCCGACAGGGCGCCAAGAGACCCAGTACTTC.

V and J are TRBV6-5 and TRBJ2-7; 7 nucleotides line up with TRBD1. Germline-derived CDR1 and CDR2 are MNHEY and SVGAGI. After removal of 6 bases from V and 4 bases from J, the junction contained 12 bases not matched to a gene. This CDR3 is 15 amino acids long. The CDR3 is CASSPDRVQRYEQYF. The CDR3 nucleotides are TGTGCCAGCAGCCCTGACAGGGTTCAGAGATACGAGCAGTACTTC.

CDR3 in amino acids: CASSYSQGSTDTQYF. DNA for the CDR3: TGTGCCAGCAGTTACTCCCAGGGGAGCACAGATACGCAGTATTTT. This chain links TRBV6-6 with TRBJ2-3; D may be TRBD1 (6 bases). Germline V gene sequence: CDR1 MNHNY, CDR2 SVGAGI (reference sequence). V was cut by 0 bases and J by 0 bases, with 7 bases left in between. The CDR3 covers 15 residues.

This clone has more than one count but fewer than ten. V gene TRBV6-5 combines with J gene TRBJ1-1, with D possibly matching TRBD1 (5 bases). CDR3 size: 15 residues. V dropped 0 bases and J dropped 1 base, with 9 bases sitting between them. CDR1 MNHEY and CDR2 SVGAGI come from the germline V gene. CDR3 DNA: TGTGCCAGCAGTTACTCGACGCAGGGGAACACTGAAGCTTTCTTT. Its protein product is CASSYSTQGNTEAFF.

The chain links TRBV5-4 to TRBJ2-3, with D possibly being TRBD1 (7 bases). Germline V gives CDR1 SGHNT, CDR2 YYREEE (reference sequence). V gave up 0 bases and J gave up 6 bases, with 14 bases separating them. The CDR3 loop spans 15 amino acids. The DNA of the CDR3 is TGTGCCAGCAGCTTGGGTGGCAGGGGGGAGGATACGCAGTATTTT. Amino acids: CASSLGGRGEDTQYF.

In its sample, this clone was seen once. This chain links TRBV19 with TRBJ2-7, with 9 bases that match TRBD1. The germline CDR1 and CDR2 sequences are LNHDA and SQIVND (reference sequence). J lost 4 bases, V lost 6 bases, and 19 bases had no gene match. The CDR3 spans 18 residues. CDR3 loop: CASSTTHPSGTGLYEQYF. CDR3 bases: TGTGCCAGTAGCACCACTCATCCTTCCGGGACAGGGTTGTACGAGCAGTACTTC.

This chain links TRBV4-1 with TRBJ1-1; 10 bases fit TRBD1. Germline trimming cut 6 bases from V and 1 base from J; bases unmatched to any gene: 11. The CDR3 runs 17 residues. Germline CDR1 and CDR2: MGHRA and YSYEKL. The CDR3 protein is CASRLRDRGYGNTEAFF. The CDR3 DNA is TGCGCCAGCAGACTCCGGGACAGGGGATATGGGAACACTGAAGCTTTCTTT.

This chain joins TRBV13 and TRBJ1-1; D uncertain. Germline loops: CDR1 PRHDT, CDR2 FYEKMQ (reference sequence). The CDR3 consists of 15 residues. V was pared by 3 bases and J by 1 base, with 12 bases between. The CDR3: CASSLAGQSNTEAFF. The CDR3 DNA is TGTGCCAGCAGCTTGGCGGGCCAGTCGAACACTGAAGCTTTCTTT.

This rearrangement joins TRBV7-9 to TRBJ2-7, with 8 nucleotides matching TRBD2. The CDR3 is 13 residues long. The J segment lost 7 bases and the V segment lost 4 bases, leaving 6 bases of the junction unmatched. Germline loops: CDR1 SEHNR, CDR2 FQNEAQ (reference sequence). In DNA, the CDR3 is TGTGCCAGCAGCTCTGGAATAGCGGGGGAGCAGTACTTC. Encoded protein: CASSSGIAGEQYF. The variable domain in full, with the rest retrieved from reference TRBV7-9 and TRBJ2-7, is DTGVSQNPRHKITKRGQNVTFRCDPISEHNRLYWYRQTLGQGPEFLTYFQNEAQLEKSRLLSDRFSAERPKGSFSTLEIQRTEQGDSAMYLCASSSGIAGEQYFGPGTRLTVT.

The chain employs TRBV4-1 and TRBJ1-5; D is perhaps TRBD1 (6 bases). The CDR3 runs 14 residues. CDR1 MGHRA and CDR2 YSYEKL come from the germline V gene. V was pared by 1 base and J by 2 bases, with 6 bases between. The CDR3 spells CASSQGTGNQPQHF. The CDR3 bases are TGCGCCAGCAGCCAAGGGACAGGCAATCAGCCCCAGCATTTT.

V gene TRBV5-1 combines with J gene TRBJ2-3; a possible D gene is TRBD2 (6 bases). Germline CDR1 and CDR2: SGHRS and YFSETQ. Trimming left V 5 bases short and J 2 bases short, with 15 bases between. The CDR3 has 15 amino acids. CDR3 amino acids: CASSRGSPATDTQYF. In nucleotides, the CDR3 is TGCGCCAGCAGTCGGGGGAGTCCGGCCACAGATACGCAGTATTTT.

The chain links TRBV6-5 to TRBJ2-1, with D possibly being TRBD2 (5 bases). This CDR3 contains 16 residues. Germline V gene lookup returns CDR1 MNHEY and CDR2 SVGAGI. V lost 2 bases, J lost 10 bases, and 21 bases lay in between. The CDR3 nucleotides are TGTGCCAGCAGTTACGTGAGGCGGACCCGTCCGGGAGAGCAGTTCTTC. Translated: CASSYVRRTRPGEQFF.

The chain carries TRBV4-1 and TRBJ2-1; possible D gene TRBD2, 5 bases. The germline CDR1 and CDR2 sequences are MGHRA and YSYEKL. Deletions cut 2 bases from V and 1 base from J, with 12 bases between. CDR3 length: 16 amino acids. CDR3 loop: CASSQSLTGSYNEQFF. The CDR3 DNA is TGCGCCAGCAGCCAATCCCTGACGGGATCCTACAATGAGCAGTTCTTC.

J is TRBJ1-5 and V is TRBV2; D unresolved. The CDR3 is 16 amino acids. Per germline, CDR1 SNHLY and CDR2 FYNNEI. V lost 4 bases and J 3 bases, leaving 16 bases between the germline ends. CDR3 amino acids: CASSVRQLLYNQPQHF. The CDR3 nucleotides read TGTGCCAGCAGTGTGCGGCAGTTACTTTACAATCAGCCCCAGCATTTT.

The chain combines TRBV15 with TRBJ2-4; 10 nucleotides line up with TRBD2. V lost 9 bases, J lost 4 bases, and 12 bases stayed unmatched. The CDR3 sequence is 16 residues long. Looked up from germline, CDR1 is LNHNV and CDR2 is YYDKDF (reference sequence). In DNA, the CDR3 is TGTGCCACGATTACTAGCGGGATAAGGGGGAAAAACATTCAGTACTTC. Translated, it gives CATITSGIRGKNIQYF.

The chain links TRBV28 to TRBJ2-1; D may be TRBD1 (6 bases). V gave up 2 bases and J gave up 4 bases, with 12 bases separating them. Looked up from germline, CDR1 is MDHEN and CDR2 is SYDVKM. The CDR3 extends over 15 amino acids. CDR3 protein: CASSLTGQPYNEQFF. The CDR3 DNA sequence: TGTGCCAGCAGTTTAACTGGACAGCCTTACAATGAGCAGTTCTTC.

This clone was recorded only once. V is TRBV5-4 and J is TRBJ2-7, with D tentatively TRBD1 (6 bases). CDR3 length: 14 amino acids. V gave up 4 bases and J gave up 6 bases, with 17 bases separating them. Germline V gene data show CDR1 as SGHNT and CDR2 as YYREEE (reference sequence). CDR3: CASSIQGPLAEQYF. CDR3 nucleotide sequence: TGTGCCAGCAGCATACAGGGCCCCCTAGCCGAGCAGTACTTC.

This chain joins TRBV28 and TRBJ2-7; possible D gene TRBD1, 6 bases. The CDR3 runs to 14 residues. V was clipped by 1 base and J by 2 bases, with 9 bases between them. From germline, CDR1 is MDHEN and CDR2 SYDVKM. This CDR3 reads CASSLFGGAYEQYF. The CDR3 nucleotides are TGTGCCAGCAGTTTATTTGGGGGCGCCTACGAGCAGTACTTC. The full variable domain, its missing parts supplied by reference TRBV28 and TRBJ2-7, is DVKVTQSSRYLVKRTGEKVFLECVQDMDHENMFWYRQDPGLGLRLIYFSYDVKMKEKGDIPEGYSVSREKKERFSLILESASTNQTSMYLCASSLFGGAYEQYFGPGTRLTVT.